This TCR beta chain comes out of a study of T cell responses to AZD1222 COVID-19 vaccine (dated by TCRdb to the early 2020s). Looking at the study overall: AZD1222 recipients given second doses at about 4 weeks or at about 12 weeks were pooled, since spike-specific TCR depth and breadth were not found to differ between the two schedules. TCR sequencing covered approximately 230 trial participants: 200 to 220 given two doses of AZD1222 and approximately 25 given two doses of MenACWY control vaccine. Trial participants were enrolled by age into subgroups of 18-55, 56-69 and 70-plus years, and 148, 28 and 57 TCR-sequenced participants, respectively, were included in these subgroups.

For this clone: Its antigen is currently not known. No base qualities exist here, and no much larger clone lies one base off it.

The intended sense of this specimen's time point label: baseline before first vaccination. Vaccinee samples were obtained from the UK trials COV001 and COV002, which included a single-blind randomized controlled phase 2/3 trial of AZD1222 (ChAdOx1 nCoV-19) in healthy adults. For TCRbeta chain sequencing, PBMC samples were collected from trial participants at day 0 and at day 28 after the second dose. The CDR3 regions of human TCRbeta chains were subjected to immunosequencing. As for how the authors treated the data: Repertoire TCRs were matched against a reference library of SARS-CoV-2-specific TCRs generated with the MIRA antigen-specificity platform. Breadth was defined as the fraction of unique TCRs that were SARS-CoV-2-associated. Depth was defined as the fraction of total T cells that were SARS-CoV-2-associated. Using the MIRA data, each spike-specific TCR was mapped to the spike region that the TCR reacts to and placed in a CD4 or CD8 class. Log10-transformed breadth and depth values were compared by one-way ANOVA with Sidak's multiple comparisons tests. What TCRdb holds here is the immuneACCESS table cut down to in-frame rearrangements. Part of the clones is not present; checked against another copy, under half of the missing clones reflect an unresolved V gene, and the others are unexplained. That table furnishes V, J and clone size, whereas the DNA furnished D and trimming. This sample has 95,000 to 110,000 clones in its table, and around nine tenths of those were observed once. Together, the top ten hold 20% to 25% of the sample.

The study at large found these results: Nearly half of unique spike-specific TCRs reportedly recognized epitopes outside regions mutated in the B.1.351 and B.1.1.7 variants. Participants were mostly white British, with more females than males. The authors suggested clonal diversity may have been underestimated. After two AZD1222 doses, both the breadth and the depth of spike-specific TCRs were significantly higher than at day 0 and than in MenACWY recipients. The 56-69-year group was small, and its depth increase did not reach significance, likely because of low power. Because no day 14 peak-response samples were available, repertoires were characterized only after the peak T cell response. Conclusions about previously exposed vaccinees are limited because only six or seven AZD1222 recipients were SARS-CoV-2 seropositive at baseline. The vaccine-associated CD4 TCRs covered the entire spike protein, and the dominant responses fell in regions 160-218 and 743-854.

For CDR1 and CDR2, the germline V gene lists SGHTA and FQGNSA. From cysteine to phenylalanine, the CDR3 is 15 amino acids long. CDR3 DNA is the only sequence kept; it has 45 bases, read in frame from the first base. The trim is 0 bases for V and 7 bases for J, with a gap of 13 bases between the germline ends. The sample in question was peripheral blood, obtained on day 0 of AZD1222 vaccination. This TCR was recovered from an adult in good health. The chain joins TRBV7-2 to TRBJ1-5, with the identity of the D gene unclear. The CDR3 has the sequence CASSLAVGGSQPQHF. The nucleotide sequence reads TGTGCCAGCAGCTTAGCGGTTGGAGGTAGCCAGCCCCAGCATTTT.